These 28 T cell receptor beta chains were all obtained from the same sample, sequenced in a study of cytomegalovirus exposure and HLA in healthy donors. A multiplex PCR was run with 60 Vbeta primers and 13 Jbeta primers. Method: immunoSEQ multiplex PCR; TCRdb's copy keeps in-frame clones and lacks some. Here the sample spans around 170,000 clones, approximately 80% being singletons. Sequenced input: PBMCs. Every receptor here comes from a man younger than 35 in good health and CMV-seronegative.

The J gene is TRBJ2-1, the V gene TRBV5-4; TRBD2 aligns across 7 bases. Unmatched junction bases numbered 8, after V lost 4 bases and J lost 1 base. The CDR3 is made up of 16 amino acids. Germline assignment: CDR1 SGHNT and CDR2 YYREEE (reference sequence). The CDR3 DNA reads as TGTGCCAGCAGCCTCGCGGGGGTAAGGTCCTACAATGAGCAGTTCTTC. Its translation is CASSLAGVRSYNEQFF.

V usage is TRBV27 and J usage is TRBJ2-3; TRBD1 is a possible D gene (6 bases). Germline CDR1 is MNHEY and CDR2 is SMNVEV (reference sequence). This CDR3 has 15 residues. V was clipped by 5 bases and J by 0 bases, with 12 bases between them. This CDR3 is CASSHQQGSTDTQYF. DNA of the CDR3: TGTGCCAGCAGTCACCAACAGGGAAGCACAGATACGCAGTATTTT.

J is TRBJ1-1 and V is TRBV28; the D is unclear. This CDR3 comprises 13 residues. Trimming shortened V by 6 bases and J by 0 bases, and 8 bases separated the two germline ends. In germline, CDR1 is MDHEN, CDR2 SYDVKM. For the CDR3, the DNA is TGTGCCAGCAGCGGGGTTATGAACACTGAAGCTTTCTTT. This codes for CASSGVMNTEAFF.

This clone has only a few counts. The rearrangement links TRBV6-7 to TRBJ1-2, with a possible D match to TRBD1 (5 bases). TRBV6-7 is assigned to the ORF class and has an uncertain function. The CDR3 has 14 amino acids. Trimming cost V 8 bases and J 3 bases, with 16 bases left between them. CDR3 loop: CASAGGTDYYGYTF. The CDR3 DNA is TGTGCCAGCGCCGGGGGGACGGACTACTATGGCTACACCTTC.

The chain joins TRBV5-6 to TRBJ2-3; possibly TRBD1 for D (6 bases). Trimming shortened V by 7 bases and J by 5 bases, and 20 bases separated the two germline ends. The CDR3 has 15 residues. Germline-derived CDR1 and CDR2 are SGHDT and YYEEEE. The CDR3 loop is CASLDSNRAIDTQYF. DNA of the CDR3: TGTGCCAGCCTGGATAGTAACAGGGCGATAGATACGCAGTATTTT.

The chain links TRBV28 to TRBJ1-5; 7 nucleotides line up with TRBD1. The CDR3 has 15 amino acids. V was clipped by 6 bases and J by 1 base; unmatched bases: 6. The V gene's germline CDR1 is MDHEN and CDR2 SYDVKM. CDR3 bases: TGTGCCAGCAGACGACAGGGCTGGAGCAATCAGCCCCAGCATTTT. The encoded protein is CASRRQGWSNQPQHF.

The chain joins TRBV5-1 to TRBJ1-2, with 7 bases aligning to TRBD1. This CDR3 contains 13 residues. Germline V gene data show CDR1 as SGHRS and CDR2 as YFSETQ. V trimming: 5 bases; J trimming: 3 bases; junction bases outside the gene matches: 4. CDR3 DNA: TGCGCCAGCAGACCTGGACAGGACTATGGCTACACCTTC. Residues: CASRPGQDYGYTF.

The V and J genes are TRBV28 and TRBJ1-2; the match to TRBD1 covers 11 bases. The CDR3 is made up of 15 amino acids. V lost 5 bases to trimming and J lost 4 bases; unmatched junction nucleotides: 6. CDR1 and CDR2 (germline): MDHEN, SYDVKM. CDR3 nucleotide sequence: TGTGCCAGCAGTGATCCGGGACAGGGGGGCTATGGCTACACCTTC. Translating gives CASSDPGQGGYGYTF.

This clone was detected a few times. The DNA of the CDR3 is TGTGCCAGCAGGAACAGGGGAATTTCTAACTATGGCTACACCTTC. Translated: CASRNRGISNYGYTF. The chain employs TRBV28 and TRBJ1-2; 7 nucleotides agree with TRBD1. Losses at the gene ends were 6 bases for V and 0 bases for J; bases not matched to a gene: 7. Germline assignment: CDR1 MDHEN and CDR2 SYDVKM. The CDR3 contains 15 residues.

The rearrangement joins TRBV5-4 to TRBJ1-2; D may be TRBD1 (5 bases). The germline CDR1 and CDR2 sequences are SGHNT and YYREEE (reference sequence). Trimming took off 5 bases at V and 3 bases at J, with 8 bases between the two ends. This CDR3 spans 12 amino acids. The CDR3 reads CASRRGDYGYTF. CDR3 sequence (DNA): TGTGCCAGCAGACGGGGGGACTATGGCTACACCTTC.

The chain has TRBV4-1 and TRBJ1-2; 9 bases are shared with TRBD1. J gave up 8 bases and V 4 bases, and 11 bases lay outside the gene matches. The CDR3 is 15 residues long. Germline V gene sequence: CDR1 MGHRA, CDR2 YSYEKL. DNA of the CDR3: TGCGCCAGCAGCCGCCAAGATGGACAGGGGCAAGGCTACACCTTC. Translated: CASSRQDGQGQGYTF.

The chain is built from TRBV5-1 and TRBJ2-5, with a possible D match to TRBD2 (6 bases). Between the trimmed V and J ends, which lost 0 bases and 3 bases, there was a span of 21 bases. Looked up from germline, CDR1 is SGHRS and CDR2 is YFSETQ. The CDR3 runs to 18 residues. The CDR3 region is CASSLATRRREREETQYF. CDR3 bases: TGCGCCAGCAGCTTGGCGACGCGAAGACGGGAGAGGGAAGAGACCCAGTACTTC.

In this sample, this clone turned up a few times. This sample also contains other DNA sequences that code for the same CDR3. The rearrangement joins TRBV9 to TRBJ2-2; D remains unclear. This CDR3 region has 13 residues. Trimming shortened V by 0 bases and J by 4 bases, and 4 bases separated the two germline ends. Germline V lookup: CDR1 SGDLS, CDR2 YYNGEE. The CDR3 loop is CASSVEPTGELFF. The CDR3 DNA reads as TGTGCCAGCAGCGTAGAGCCCACCGGGGAGCTGTTTTTT.

The sample holds one count of this clone. The V and J genes are TRBV4-2 and TRBJ2-3; D perhaps matches TRBD2 (5 bases). The CDR3 runs 16 residues. Germline V gene data show CDR1 as LGHNA and CDR2 as YNFKEQ. V was clipped by 0 bases and J by 0 bases, with 10 bases between them. In DNA form, the CDR3 reads TGTGCCAGCAGCCAAGAACCGGGATTTAGCACAGATACGCAGTATTTT. Translation: CASSQEPGFSTDTQYF.

This clone was seen a handful of times. The chain couples TRBV6-6 to TRBJ2-7; D not certain. Trimming stripped 0 bases from V and 6 bases from J, with 9 bases between. The germline gives CDR1 MNHNY, CDR2 SVGAGI (reference sequence). The CDR3 consists of 13 residues. The DNA of the CDR3 is TGTGCCAGCAGTTACTCACGCGTAGCCGAGCAGTACTTC. Translated, it gives CASSYSRVAEQYF.

The CDR3 here is CASSQDERGSYEQYF. As DNA, the CDR3 is TGCGCCAGCAGCCAAGATGAGCGGGGCTCCTACGAGCAGTACTTC. The chain combines TRBV4-1 with TRBJ2-7; TRBD2 matches at 7 bases. The V and J ends lost 0 bases and 0 bases, in that order; junction bases with no gene match: 2. Germline CDR1 and CDR2: MGHRA and YSYEKL. The CDR3 runs 15 residues.

The rearrangement uses TRBV5-4 and TRBJ2-3, with D perhaps TRBD2 (5 bases). The CDR3 runs 13 residues. Trimming pared 5 bases from V and 3 bases from J, leaving 10 bases between. The germline CDR1 and CDR2 sequences are SGHNT and YYREEE (reference sequence). The DNA of the CDR3 is TGTGCCAGCAGGTCCGGGGAAACAGATACGCAGTATTTT. Translation gives CASRSGETDTQYF.

This sequence joins TRBV18 and TRBJ2-2, with D possibly TRBD2 on 5 matching bases. V was pared by 1 base and J by 5 bases, with 8 bases between. Germline CDR1 is KGHSH and CDR2 is LQKENI. This CDR3 contains 14 residues. CDR3 coding DNA: TGTGCCAGCTCACCACTGCGCGGGACCGGGGAGCTGTTTTTT. Protein: CASSPLRGTGELFF.

This clone was picked up one time. The rearrangement links TRBV19 to TRBJ2-3; 10 bases are a match to TRBD2. The CDR3 covers 15 residues. J lost 2 bases, V lost 5 bases, and 4 bases had no gene match. Germline CDR1 is LNHDA and CDR2 is SQIVND (reference sequence). The CDR3 loop is CASSYLAGDTDTQYF. For the CDR3, the DNA is TGTGCCAGTAGTTATCTAGCGGGGGACACAGATACGCAGTATTTT.

This chain connects TRBV29-1 to TRBJ2-6; D possibly corresponds to TRBD1 (6 bases). Trimming took 6 bases from V and 0 from J, leaving 21 bases between them. This CDR3 has 18 residues. The V gene's germline CDR1 is SQVTM and CDR2 ANQGSEA. The CDR3 DNA sequence: TGCAGCGTCGCGAAAGGGACATCCTCGAGCTCTGGGGCCAACGTCCTGACTTTC. Translation: CSVAKGTSSSSGANVLTF.

The chain recombines TRBV7-6 with TRBJ2-5, with TRBD1 identical over 7 bases. Germline CDR1 is SGHVS and CDR2 is FNYEAQ. V was pared by 1 base and J by 2 bases, with 4 bases of the junction left unmatched. This CDR3 contains 15 residues. The CDR3 DNA reads as TGTGCCAGCAGCTTAGTCCAGGGGGTTCAAGAGACCCAGTACTTC. It codes for CASSLVQGVQETQYF.

This chain links TRBV27 with TRBJ2-7; possible D gene TRBD2, 5 bases. With 5 bases removed from V and 3 bases from J, the gap between germline ends came to 14 bases. This CDR3 is built from 14 residues. Looked up from germline, CDR1 is MNHEY and CDR2 is SMNVEV (reference sequence). This chain's CDR3 is CASSAGSAGYEQYF. CDR3 in DNA: TGTGCCAGCAGTGCCGGGTCTGCGGGCTACGAGCAGTACTTC.

The chain combines TRBV5-8 with TRBJ2-5; D is perhaps TRBD1 (5 bases). Judging by the DNA end, TRBJ2-7 fits better; the J call may be wrong. Germline V lookup: CDR1 SGHTS, CDR2 YDEGEE. The CDR3 consists of 12 residues. Here the CDR3 DNA reads TGTGCCAGCAGCTTGATGGACAACGAGCAGTACTTC. Protein product: CASSLMDNEQYF.

This clone was recorded once. This sequence joins TRBV11-3 and TRBJ1-6; D unclear. The CDR3 runs 13 residues. Germline values: CDR1 SGHNT, CDR2 YENEEA. The ends were cut back, 1 base at V and 7 bases at J, with 5 bases in the middle. CDR3 sequence (DNA): TGTGCCAGCAGCTTAGGAGGGAATTCACCCCTCCACTTT. Amino acid sequence: CASSLGGNSPLHF. The variable domain in full, with the rest retrieved from reference TRBV11-3 and TRBJ1-6, is EAGVVQSPRYKIIEKKQPVAFWCNPISGHNTLYWYLQNLGQGPELLIRYENEEAVDDSQLPKDRFSAERLKGVDSTLKIQPAELGDSAVYLCASSLGGNSPLHFGNGTRLTVT.

V gene TRBV7-9 combines with J gene TRBJ1-2; the D gene is possibly TRBD1 (6 bases). The CDR3 totals 11 residues. The V gene lost 4 bases and the J gene lost 9 bases, with 9 bases spanning the gap. The germline V gene has CDR1 SEHNR and CDR2 FQNEAQ (reference sequence). CDR3 amino acids: CASSSGDSYTF. The CDR3, as DNA: TGTGCCAGCAGCTCAGGGGACAGCTACACCTTC.

This clone was observed a few times. The rearrangement links TRBV5-1 to TRBJ1-1; 10 bases line up with TRBD1. The length of the CDR3 is 14 residues. Per germline, CDR1 SGHRS and CDR2 YFSETQ. V gave up 4 bases and J gave up 5 bases; unmatched junction bases: 5. CDR3 amino acids: CASSGTGEKTEAFF. CDR3 DNA: TGCGCCAGCAGCGGGACAGGGGAGAAAACTGAAGCTTTCTTT.

This clone has a handful of counts. The chain uses TRBV28 and TRBJ1-1; D unresolved. The V gene's germline CDR1 is MDHEN and CDR2 SYDVKM. Trimming left V 6 bases short and J 2 bases short, with 10 bases between. This CDR3 region has 13 residues. CDR3 nucleotides: TGTGCCAGCAGCTCCGGACTTAACACTGAAGCTTTCTTT. This encodes CASSSGLNTEAFF.

The chain couples TRBV6-1 to TRBJ1-6, with TRBD1 matching 9 bases. J lost 8 bases, V lost 4 bases, and 6 bases had no gene match. CDR3 length: 15 residues. Germline loops: CDR1 MNHNS, CDR2 SASEGT. CDR3 nucleotides: TGTGCCAGCAGTGCCAGGACAGGGGCCGATTCACCCCTCCACTTT. Protein sequence: CASSARTGADSPLHF.